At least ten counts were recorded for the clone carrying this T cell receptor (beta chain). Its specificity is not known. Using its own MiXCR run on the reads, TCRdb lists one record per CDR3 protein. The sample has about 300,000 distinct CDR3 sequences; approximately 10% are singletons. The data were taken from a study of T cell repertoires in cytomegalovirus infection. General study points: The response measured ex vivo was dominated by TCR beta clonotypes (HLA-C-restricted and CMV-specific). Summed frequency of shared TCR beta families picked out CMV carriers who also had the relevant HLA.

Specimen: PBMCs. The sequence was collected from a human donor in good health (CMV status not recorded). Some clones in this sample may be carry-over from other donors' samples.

The CDR3: CASSLRATGTSGRRETQYF. The DNA of the CDR3 is TGTGCCAGCAGTCTTAGGGCCACCGGGACTAGCGGGCGGCGGGAGACCCAGTACTTC. V usage is TRBV7-2 and J usage is TRBJ2-5, with 12 bases matching TRBD2. V lost 6 bases and J lost 5; bases outside the gene matches: 19. Looked up from germline, CDR1 is SGHTA and CDR2 is FQGNSA. The length of the CDR3 is 19 residues.